The T cell receptor beta chain under discussion was sequenced for a study of T cells after yellow fever vaccination. General observations from the study: Reappearance after the booster was observed for most primary-vaccination clones (about 95% CD4, over 70% CD8). Peaking faster, on day 5 versus 15, the secondary response was nonetheless weaker. The appearance of a small share of clonotypes in both CD4 and CD8 compartments was observed.

By 5'RACE template switching, TCR cDNA was produced, with a universal primer site and UMIs added in the process. TCRdb reprocessed the 5' RACE reads via MiXCR and lists one record per CDR3 protein. The sample records 450,000 to 550,000 distinct CDR3 sequences, roughly 22% being singletons. Germline V gene data show CDR1 as PRHDT and CDR2 as FYEKMQ (reference sequence). CDR3 length equals 18 residues. On this clonotype itself: Antigen specificity is unknown.

This clonotype originated in a man aged 18 to 30 who received the YFV17D yellow fever vaccine. The specimen comprised PBMCs, sampled around 3 weeks after the first yellow fever vaccination. The genes are TRBV13 and TRBJ2-1, with 7 bases matching TRBD2. The CDR3 sequence: CTFSFNWGGDSAGHEQFF. CDR3 nucleotide sequence: TGTACCTTCAGTTTCAATTGGGGGGGGGACTCGGCGGGCCATGAGCAGTTCTTC.